Included here is one T cell receptor (beta chain) sequence, with context. The target antigen is unknown. The input for sorted-subset replicate PCRs was about 0.2 ug DNA, about 29,000 T cell genomes. Data came from immunoSEQ multiplex PCR; TCRdb stores just in-frame clones and leaves some out. The sample contains about 2 million clones, approximately 94% of which appear only once. The data belong to a study of shared clonotypes between healthy human individuals. The CDR3 extends over 16 amino acids. Germline CDR1 and CDR2: SGHTA and FQGNSA. V shed 1 base and J 2 bases; nucleotides not matched to a gene: 4. Study-level results: Clonotypes which were not shared had lower generation probabilities than clonotypes that all four donors shared.

Naive CD8 populations comprised CD45RO-negative cells positively selected for CCR7, excluding terminally differentiated effector memory CD45RA+ cells. All participating donors were Caucasian adults from Nashville, Tennessee. The V and J genes are TRBV7-2 and TRBJ2-3, with 9 bases matching TRBD1. Sequenced input: naive CD8+ T cells sorted from blood. The sequence derives from a man aged 18 to 29 in good health. The CDR3, as DNA: TGTGCCAGCAGCTTAGTCGGACAGGGGCTCACAGATACGCAGTATTTT. Protein product: CASSLVGQGLTDTQYF.